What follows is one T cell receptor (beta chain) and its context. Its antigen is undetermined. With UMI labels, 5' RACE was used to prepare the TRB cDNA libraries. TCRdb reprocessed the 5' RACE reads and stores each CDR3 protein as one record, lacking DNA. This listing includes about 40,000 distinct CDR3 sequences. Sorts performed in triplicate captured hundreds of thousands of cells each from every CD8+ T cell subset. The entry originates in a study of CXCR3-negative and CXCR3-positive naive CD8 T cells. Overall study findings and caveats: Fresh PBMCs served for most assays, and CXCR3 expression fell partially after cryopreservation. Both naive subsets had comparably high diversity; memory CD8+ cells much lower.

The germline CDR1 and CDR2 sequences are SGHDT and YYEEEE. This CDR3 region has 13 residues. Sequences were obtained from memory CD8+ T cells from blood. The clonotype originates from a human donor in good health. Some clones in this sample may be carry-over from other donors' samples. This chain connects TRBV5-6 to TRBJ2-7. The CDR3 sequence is CASSPRGMVEQYF.